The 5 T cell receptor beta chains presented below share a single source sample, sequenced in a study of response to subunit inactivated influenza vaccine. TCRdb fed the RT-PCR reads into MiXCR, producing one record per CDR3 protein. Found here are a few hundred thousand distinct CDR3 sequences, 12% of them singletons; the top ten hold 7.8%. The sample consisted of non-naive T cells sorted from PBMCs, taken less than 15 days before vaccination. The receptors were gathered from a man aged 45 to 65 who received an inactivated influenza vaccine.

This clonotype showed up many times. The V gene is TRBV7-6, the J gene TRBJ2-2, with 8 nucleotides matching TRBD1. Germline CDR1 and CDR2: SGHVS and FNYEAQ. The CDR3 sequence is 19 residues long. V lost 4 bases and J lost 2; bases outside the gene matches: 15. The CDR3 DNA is TGTGCCAGCAGCTGGGACGCCGGGACAGGCGATAGAAACACCGGGGAGCTGTTTTTT. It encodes CASSWDAGTGDRNTGELFF.

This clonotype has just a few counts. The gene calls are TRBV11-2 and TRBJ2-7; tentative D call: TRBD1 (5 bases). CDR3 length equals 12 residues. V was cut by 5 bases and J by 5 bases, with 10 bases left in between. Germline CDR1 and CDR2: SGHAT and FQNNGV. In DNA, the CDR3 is TGTGCCAGCAGCCCTGGGGCAGACGAGCAGTACTTC. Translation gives CASSPGADEQYF.

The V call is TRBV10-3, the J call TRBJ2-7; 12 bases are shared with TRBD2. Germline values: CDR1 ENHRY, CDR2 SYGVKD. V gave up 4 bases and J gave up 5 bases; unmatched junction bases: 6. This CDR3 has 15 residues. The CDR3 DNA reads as TGTGCCATCAGTGCAATACTAGCGGGAGGTAACGAGCAGTACTTC. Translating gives CAISAILAGGNEQYF.

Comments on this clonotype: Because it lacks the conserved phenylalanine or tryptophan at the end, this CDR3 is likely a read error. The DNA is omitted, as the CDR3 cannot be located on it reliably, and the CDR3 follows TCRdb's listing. CDR3 sequence reads: CSADRLAGGPIS. The V call is TRBV20-1, the J call TRBJ2-1; the table's D call, TRBD2, was not checked against the DNA. From germline, CDR1 is DFQATT and CDR2 SNEGSKA (reference sequence). Termini included, the CDR3 measures 12 amino acids.

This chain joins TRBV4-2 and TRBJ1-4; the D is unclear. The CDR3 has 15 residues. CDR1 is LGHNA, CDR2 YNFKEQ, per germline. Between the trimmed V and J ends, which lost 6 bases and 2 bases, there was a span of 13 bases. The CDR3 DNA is TGTGCCAGCAGTAGGTTGGTGGGCACTAATGAAAAACTGTTTTTT. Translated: CASSRLVGTNEKLFF.